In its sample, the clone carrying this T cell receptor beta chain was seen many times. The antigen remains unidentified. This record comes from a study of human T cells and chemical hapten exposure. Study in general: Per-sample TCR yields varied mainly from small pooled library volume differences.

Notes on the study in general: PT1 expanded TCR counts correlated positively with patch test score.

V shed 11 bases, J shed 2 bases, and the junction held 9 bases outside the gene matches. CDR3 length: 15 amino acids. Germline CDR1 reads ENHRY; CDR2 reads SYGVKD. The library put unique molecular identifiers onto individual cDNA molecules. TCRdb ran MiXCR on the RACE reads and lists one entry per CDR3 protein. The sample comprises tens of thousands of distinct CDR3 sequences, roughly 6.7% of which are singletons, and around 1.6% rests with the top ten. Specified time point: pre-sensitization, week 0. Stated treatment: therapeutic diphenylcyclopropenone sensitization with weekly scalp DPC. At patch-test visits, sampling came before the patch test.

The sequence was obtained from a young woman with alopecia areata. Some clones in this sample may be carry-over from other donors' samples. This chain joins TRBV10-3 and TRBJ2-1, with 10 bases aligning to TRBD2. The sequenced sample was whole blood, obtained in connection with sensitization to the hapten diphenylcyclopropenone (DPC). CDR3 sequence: CALTSGGATYNEQFF. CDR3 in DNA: TGTGCCCTGACCAGCGGGGGGGCAACCTACAATGAGCAGTTCTTC.